The sequence of this T cell receptor beta chain was determined in a study of cytomegalovirus exposure and HLA in healthy donors. At the level of the study: There were approximately 400 genotyped donors. Of these, roughly 80% fell in the genetic ancestry cluster associated with self-reported Caucasian donors.

The study, taken as a whole, reports: Some V segments could not be told apart, so they were left out, TRBV6-2 and TRBV6-3 among them.

Concerning this clone: Its cognate antigen is unknown.

The CDR3 spans 15 residues. Unmatched junction bases numbered 7, after V lost 2 bases and J lost 4 bases. Germline assignment: CDR1 MDHEN and CDR2 SYDVKM. PCR was performed using 60 Vbeta and 13 Jbeta primers. This table comes from immunoSEQ multiplex PCR, and its TCRdb copy is limited to in-frame clones, with some not included. The sample has 150,000 to 200,000 clones; 70% to 85% are singletons. V and J are TRBV28 and TRBJ2-7; TRBD2 aligns across 8 bases. Sequenced: PBMCs. The source is a woman in her thirties or forties in good health and CMV-seronegative. CDR3 amino acids: CASSLRSGSRYEQYF. CDR3 DNA sequence: TGTGCCAGCAGTTTAAGGAGCGGGAGTCGGTACGAGCAGTACTTC.